Included here is one TCR beta chain sequence, with context. These data belong to a study of blood T cell repertoires in COVID-19. Overall study context: Samples representing acute and convalescent COVID-19 were sourced from the United States, Italy and Spain. The analysed material was cDNA or gDNA that came from T cells, B-cell-depleted T cells, or PBMCs.

This CDR3 contains 16 residues. V lost 6 bases, J lost 0 bases, and 15 bases lay in between. The germline CDR1 and CDR2 sequences are SEHNR and FQNEAQ (reference sequence). Profiled with immunoSEQ multiplex PCR; TCRdb holds only in-frame clones, not every one. The sample shows a few hundred thousand clones, 86% of them seen only once. This chain connects TRBV7-9 to TRBJ2-1; D might be TRBD1 (6 bases). This clonotype was obtained from a woman between 25 and 40 years old with active or convalescent COVID-19. The sequencing input was peripheral blood. Here the CDR3 reads CASRPDRNSSYNEQFF. As DNA, the CDR3 is TGTGCCAGCAGACCCGACAGGAATAGCTCCTACAATGAGCAGTTCTTC.